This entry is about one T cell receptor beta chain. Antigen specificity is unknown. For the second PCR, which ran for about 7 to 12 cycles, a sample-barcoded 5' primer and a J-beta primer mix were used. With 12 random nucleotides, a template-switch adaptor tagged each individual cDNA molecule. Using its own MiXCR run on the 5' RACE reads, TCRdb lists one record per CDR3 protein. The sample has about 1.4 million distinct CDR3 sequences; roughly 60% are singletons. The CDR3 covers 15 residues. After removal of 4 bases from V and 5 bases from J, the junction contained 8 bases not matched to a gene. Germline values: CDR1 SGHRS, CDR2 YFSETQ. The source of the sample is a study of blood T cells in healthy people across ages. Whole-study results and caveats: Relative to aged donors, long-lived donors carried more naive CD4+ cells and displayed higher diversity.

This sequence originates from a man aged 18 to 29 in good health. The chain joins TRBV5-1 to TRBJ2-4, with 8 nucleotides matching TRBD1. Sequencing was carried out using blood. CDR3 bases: TGCGCCAGCAGCCCGGGCAGGGGGCTGGAAAACATTCAGTACTTC. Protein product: CASSPGRGLENIQYF.